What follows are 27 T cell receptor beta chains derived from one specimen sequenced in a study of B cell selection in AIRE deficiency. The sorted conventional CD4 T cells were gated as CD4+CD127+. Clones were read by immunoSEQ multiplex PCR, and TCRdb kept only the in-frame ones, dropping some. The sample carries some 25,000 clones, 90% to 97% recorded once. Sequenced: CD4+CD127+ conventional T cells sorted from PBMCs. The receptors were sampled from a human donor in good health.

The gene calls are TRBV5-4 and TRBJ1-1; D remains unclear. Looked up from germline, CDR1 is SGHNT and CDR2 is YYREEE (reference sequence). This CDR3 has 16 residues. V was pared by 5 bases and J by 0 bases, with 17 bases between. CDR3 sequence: CASRSALLPMNTEAFF. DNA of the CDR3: TGTGCCAGCAGATCGGCACTCCTCCCTATGAACACTGAAGCTTTCTTT.

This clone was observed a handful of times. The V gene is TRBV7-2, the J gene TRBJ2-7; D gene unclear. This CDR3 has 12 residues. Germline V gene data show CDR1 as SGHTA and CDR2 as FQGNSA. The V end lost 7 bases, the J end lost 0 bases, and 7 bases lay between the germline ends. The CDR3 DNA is TGTGCCAGCACCTCCTCCTCCTACGAGCAGTACTTC. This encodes CASTSSSYEQYF.

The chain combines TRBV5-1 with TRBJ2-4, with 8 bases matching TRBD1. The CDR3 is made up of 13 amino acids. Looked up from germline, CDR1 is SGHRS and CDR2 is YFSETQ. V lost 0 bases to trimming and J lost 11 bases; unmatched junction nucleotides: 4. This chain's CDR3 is CASSLGTGSFQYF. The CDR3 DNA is TGCGCCAGCAGCTTGGGGACAGGGTCGTTTCAGTACTTC.

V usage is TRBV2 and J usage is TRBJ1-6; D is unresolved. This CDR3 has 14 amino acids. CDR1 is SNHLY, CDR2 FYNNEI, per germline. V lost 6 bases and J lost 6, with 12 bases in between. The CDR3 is CASSPQGRNSPLHF. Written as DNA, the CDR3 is TGTGCCAGCAGCCCCCAAGGTCGTAATTCACCCCTCCACTTT.

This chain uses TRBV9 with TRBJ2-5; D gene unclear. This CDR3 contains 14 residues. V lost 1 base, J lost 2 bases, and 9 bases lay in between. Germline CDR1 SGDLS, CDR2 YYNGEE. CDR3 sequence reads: CASSVRLSQETQYF. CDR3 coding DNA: TGTGCCAGCAGCGTACGTCTTTCACAAGAGACCCAGTACTTC.

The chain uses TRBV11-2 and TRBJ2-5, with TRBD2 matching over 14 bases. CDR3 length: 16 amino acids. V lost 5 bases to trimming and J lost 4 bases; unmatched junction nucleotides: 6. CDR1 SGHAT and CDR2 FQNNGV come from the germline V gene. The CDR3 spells CASSHGLAGGPETQYF. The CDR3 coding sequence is TGTGCCAGCAGCCATGGACTAGCGGGGGGCCCAGAGACCCAGTACTTC.

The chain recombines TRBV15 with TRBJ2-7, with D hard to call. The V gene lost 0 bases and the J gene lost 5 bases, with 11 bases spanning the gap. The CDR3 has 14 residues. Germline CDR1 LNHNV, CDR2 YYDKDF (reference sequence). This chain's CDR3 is CATSRDSLHDEQYF. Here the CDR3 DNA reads TGTGCCACCAGCAGAGATAGTCTCCACGACGAGCAGTACTTC.

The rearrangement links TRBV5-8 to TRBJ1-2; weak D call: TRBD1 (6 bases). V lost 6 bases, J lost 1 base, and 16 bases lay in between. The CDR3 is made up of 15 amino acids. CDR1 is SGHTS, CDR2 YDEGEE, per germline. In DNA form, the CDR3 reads TGTGCCAGCATAGGACAGCCCGGCGTTAACTATGGCTACACCTTC. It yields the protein CASIGQPGVNYGYTF. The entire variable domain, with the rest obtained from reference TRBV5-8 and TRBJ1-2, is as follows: EAGVTQSPTHLIKTRGQQATLRCSPISGHTSVYWYQQALGLGLQFLLWYDEGEERNRGNFPPRFSGRQFPNYSSELNVNALELEDSALYLCASIGQPGVNYGYTFGSGTRLTVV.

The DNA of the CDR3 is TGCGCCAGCAGCATTGGGACGAGCGCTAACTATGGCTACACCTTC. Amino acids: CASSIGTSANYGYTF. The chain has TRBV5-1 and TRBJ1-2, with a weak D call TRBD1 (5 bases). Germline V gives CDR1 SGHRS, CDR2 YFSETQ. The CDR3 spans 15 residues. Between the trimmed V and J ends, which lost 4 bases and 0 bases, there was a span of 13 bases.

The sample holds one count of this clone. CDR3 bases: TGTGCCGCGGACATGAACACTGAAGCTTTCTTT. Amino acids: CAADMNTEAFF. The rearrangement uses TRBV7-9 and TRBJ1-1, with a possible D match to TRBD1 (5 bases). Germline V gives CDR1 SEHNR, CDR2 FQNEAQ (reference sequence). This CDR3 is 11 amino acids long. The V end was cut by 11 bases, the J end by 0 bases, with 7 bases between.

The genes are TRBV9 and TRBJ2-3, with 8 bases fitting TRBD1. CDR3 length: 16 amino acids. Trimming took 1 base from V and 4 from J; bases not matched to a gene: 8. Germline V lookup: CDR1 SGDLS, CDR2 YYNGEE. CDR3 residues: CASSVRTGSGSDTQYF. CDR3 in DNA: TGTGCCAGCAGCGTAAGGACAGGGTCAGGGTCAGATACGCAGTATTTT.

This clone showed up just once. Here the CDR3 DNA reads TGTGCCAGCACCGTGGGAGGGAACCTCTCTGGAAACACCATATATTTT. Residues: CASTVGGNLSGNTIYF. V is TRBV6-6 and J is TRBJ1-3; no clear D. This CDR3 comprises 16 residues. Trimming pared 7 bases from V and 0 bases from J, leaving 16 bases between. From germline, CDR1 is MNHNY and CDR2 SVGAGI (reference sequence).

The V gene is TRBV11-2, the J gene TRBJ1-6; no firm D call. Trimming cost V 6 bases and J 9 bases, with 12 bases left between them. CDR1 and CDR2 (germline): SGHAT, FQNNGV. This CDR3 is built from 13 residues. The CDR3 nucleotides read TGTGCCAGCAGGTGGGTGGAGGGTTCACCCCTCCACTTT. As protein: CASRWVEGSPLHF. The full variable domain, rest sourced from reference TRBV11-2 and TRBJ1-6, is EAGVAQSPRYKIIEKRQSVAFWCNPISGHATLYWYQQILGQGPKLLIQFQNNGVVDDSQLPKDRFSAERLKGVDSTLKIQPAKLEDSAVYLCASRWVEGSPLHFGNGTRLTVT.

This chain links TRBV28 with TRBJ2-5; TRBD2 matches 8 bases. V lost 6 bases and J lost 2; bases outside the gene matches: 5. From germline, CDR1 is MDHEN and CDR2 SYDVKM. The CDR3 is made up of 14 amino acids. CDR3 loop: CASRTSGGQETQYF. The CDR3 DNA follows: TGTGCCAGCAGGACCAGCGGGGGACAAGAGACCCAGTACTTC.

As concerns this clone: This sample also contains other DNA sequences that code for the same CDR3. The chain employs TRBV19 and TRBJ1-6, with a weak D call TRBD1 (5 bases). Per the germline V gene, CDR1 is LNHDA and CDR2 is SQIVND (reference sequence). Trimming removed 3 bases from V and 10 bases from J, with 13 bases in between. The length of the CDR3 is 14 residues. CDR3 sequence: CASSIGQGPSPLHF. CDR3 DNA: TGTGCCAGTAGTATCGGTCAGGGCCCCTCACCCCTCCACTTT.

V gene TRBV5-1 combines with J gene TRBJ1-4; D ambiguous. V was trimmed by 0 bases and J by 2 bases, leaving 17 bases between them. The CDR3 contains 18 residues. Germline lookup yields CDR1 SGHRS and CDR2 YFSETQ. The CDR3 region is CASSLVTAGRVTNEKLFF. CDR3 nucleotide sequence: TGCGCCAGCAGCTTGGTCACCGCGGGGAGAGTCACTAATGAAAAACTGTTTTTT.

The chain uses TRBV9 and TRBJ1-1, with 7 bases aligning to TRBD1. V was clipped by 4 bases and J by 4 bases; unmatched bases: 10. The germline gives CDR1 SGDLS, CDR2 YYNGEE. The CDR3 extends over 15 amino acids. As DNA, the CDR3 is TGTGCCAGCAGCTGGAACCCAGGGGGAAGCACTGAAGCTTTCTTT. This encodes CASSWNPGGSTEAFF.

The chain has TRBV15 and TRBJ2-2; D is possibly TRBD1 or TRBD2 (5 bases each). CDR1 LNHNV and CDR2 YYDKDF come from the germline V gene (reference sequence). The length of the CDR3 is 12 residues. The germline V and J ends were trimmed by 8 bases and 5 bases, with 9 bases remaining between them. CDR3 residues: CATSEGTGELFF. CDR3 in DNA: TGTGCCACCTCCGAGGGGACCGGGGAGCTGTTTTTT.

CDR3 protein: CASDDRVNEKLFF. The CDR3 coding sequence is TGTGCCAGCGACGACAGGGTGAATGAAAAACTGTTTTTT. The J gene is TRBJ1-4, the V gene TRBV28, with 7 bases that match TRBD1. Trimming at V came to 8 bases and at J to 5 bases, leaving 5 bases not matched to a gene. Germline V lookup: CDR1 MDHEN, CDR2 SYDVKM. The CDR3 is 13 amino acids.

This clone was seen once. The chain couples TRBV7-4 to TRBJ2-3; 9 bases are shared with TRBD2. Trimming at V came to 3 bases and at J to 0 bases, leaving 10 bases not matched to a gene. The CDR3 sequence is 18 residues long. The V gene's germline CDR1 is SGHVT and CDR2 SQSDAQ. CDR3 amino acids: CASSLAASGVWSTDTQYF. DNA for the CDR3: TGTGCCAGCAGCTTGGCGGCTAGCGGGGTTTGGAGCACAGATACGCAGTATTTT.

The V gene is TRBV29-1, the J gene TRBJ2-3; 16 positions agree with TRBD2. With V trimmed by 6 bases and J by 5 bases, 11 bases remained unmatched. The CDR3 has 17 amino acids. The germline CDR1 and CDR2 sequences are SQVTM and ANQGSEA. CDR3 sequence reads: CSVRPGTSGGAGDTQYF. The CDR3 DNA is TGCAGCGTGCGTCCCGGGACTAGCGGGGGGGCTGGAGATACGCAGTATTTT.

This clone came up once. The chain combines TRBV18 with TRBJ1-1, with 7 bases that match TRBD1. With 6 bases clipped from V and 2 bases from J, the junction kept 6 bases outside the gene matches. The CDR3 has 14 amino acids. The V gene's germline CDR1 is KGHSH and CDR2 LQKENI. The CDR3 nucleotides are TGTGCCAGCTCCCTCAGGACAGGTAACACTGAAGCTTTCTTT. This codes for CASSLRTGNTEAFF.

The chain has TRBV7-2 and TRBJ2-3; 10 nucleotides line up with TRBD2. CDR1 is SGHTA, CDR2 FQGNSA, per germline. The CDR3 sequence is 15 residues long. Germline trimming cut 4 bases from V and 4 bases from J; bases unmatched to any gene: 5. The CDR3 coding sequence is TGTGCCAGCAGCTGGAGCGGGGGGGCCGCAGATACGCAGTATTTT. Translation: CASSWSGGAADTQYF. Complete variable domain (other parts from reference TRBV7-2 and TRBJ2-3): GAGVSQSPSNKVTEKGKDVELRCDPISGHTALYWYRQSLGQGLEFLIYFQGNSAPDKSGLPSDRFSAERTGGSVSTLTIQRTQQEDSAVYLCASSWSGGAADTQYFGPGTRLTVL.

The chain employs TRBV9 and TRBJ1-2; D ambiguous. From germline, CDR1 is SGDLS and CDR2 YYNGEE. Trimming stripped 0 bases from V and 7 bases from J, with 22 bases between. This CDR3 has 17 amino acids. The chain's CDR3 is CASSVVAAGAGSGGYTF. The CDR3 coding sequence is TGTGCCAGCAGCGTAGTAGCAGCCGGCGCGGGGTCGGGTGGCTACACCTTC.

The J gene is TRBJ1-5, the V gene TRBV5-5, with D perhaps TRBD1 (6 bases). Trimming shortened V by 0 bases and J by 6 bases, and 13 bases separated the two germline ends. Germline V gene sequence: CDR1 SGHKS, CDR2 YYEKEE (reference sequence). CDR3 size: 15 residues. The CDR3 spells CASSLERQATQPQHF. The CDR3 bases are TGTGCCAGCAGCTTGGAGAGACAGGCCACTCAGCCCCAGCATTTT. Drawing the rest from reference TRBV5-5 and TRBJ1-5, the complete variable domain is DAGVTQSPTHLIKTRGQQVTLRCSPISGHKSVSWYQQVLGQGPQFIFQYYEKEERGRGNFPDRFSARQFPNYSSELNVNALLLGDSALYLCASSLERQATQPQHFGDGTRLSIL.

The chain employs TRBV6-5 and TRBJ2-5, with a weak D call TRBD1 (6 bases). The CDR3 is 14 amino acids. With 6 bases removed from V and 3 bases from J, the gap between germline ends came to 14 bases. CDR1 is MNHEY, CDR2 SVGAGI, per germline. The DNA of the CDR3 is TGTGCCAGCAGACTCGGGACATTGAAAGAGACCCAGTACTTC. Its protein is CASRLGTLKETQYF.

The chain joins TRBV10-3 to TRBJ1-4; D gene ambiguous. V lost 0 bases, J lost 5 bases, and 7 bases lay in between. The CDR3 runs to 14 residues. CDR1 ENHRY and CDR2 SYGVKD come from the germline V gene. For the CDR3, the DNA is TGTGCCATCAGTGAGTCGGCGGGGAATGAAAAACTGTTTTTT. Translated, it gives CAISESAGNEKLFF.